These 9 T cell receptor beta chains originate from one sample sequenced in a study of shared clonotypes between healthy human individuals. Libraries were prepared by immunoSEQ multiplex PCR; TCRdb keeps only in-frame clonotypes and omits some of them. Found here are 2,500,000 or so clones, under 95% of them singletons; the top ten hold approximately 0.4%. The sequencing sample was made of naive CD4+ T cells from PBMCs. Subset described: CD45RA+ positively selected. The receptors shown here come from a man aged 18 to 30 in good health. Some clones in this sample may be carry-over from other donors' samples.

Worth noting for this clone: Other DNA sequences in this sample translate to the same CDR3. V and J are TRBV7-2 and TRBJ2-7; TRBD2 aligns across 10 bases. In germline, CDR1 is SGHTA, CDR2 FQGNSA. The junction had 2 bases not matched to a gene; V was cut back by 1 base and J by 5 bases. This CDR3 is built from 14 residues. The CDR3 is CASSLGLAGDEQYF. The CDR3 DNA is TGTGCCAGCAGCTTAGGTCTAGCGGGAGACGAGCAGTACTTC.

The chain uses TRBV11-2 and TRBJ1-5, with D uncertain. Trimming stripped 5 bases from V and 0 bases from J, with 17 bases between. The length of the CDR3 is 17 residues. The germline CDR1 and CDR2 sequences are SGHAT and FQNNGV. This CDR3 reads CASSPLAGGNSNQPQHF. DNA of the CDR3: TGTGCCAGCAGCCCCTTAGCTGGCGGGAATAGCAATCAGCCCCAGCATTTT. Drawing the rest from reference TRBV11-2 and TRBJ1-5, the complete variable domain is EAGVAQSPRYKIIEKRQSVAFWCNPISGHATLYWYQQILGQGPKLLIQFQNNGVVDDSQLPKDRFSAERLKGVDSTLKIQPAKLEDSAVYLCASSPLAGGNSNQPQHFGDGTRLSIL.

J is TRBJ2-7 and V is TRBV27; D might be TRBD1 (8 bases). Germline-derived CDR1 and CDR2 are MNHEY and SMNVEV (reference sequence). The length of the CDR3 is 14 residues. V lost 6 bases and J 4 bases, leaving 16 bases between the germline ends. The CDR3 DNA follows: TGTGCCAGCAGGACACAGGGGGGGTCTTACGAGCAGTACTTC. Translating it yields CASRTQGGSYEQYF.

The CDR3 loop reads CAISESDRQPQHF. The CDR3, as DNA: TGTGCCATCAGTGAGTCGGACCGACAGCCCCAGCATTTT. This chain links TRBV10-3 with TRBJ1-5; D is undetermined. The germline CDR1 and CDR2 sequences are ENHRY and SYGVKD. The V end was cut by 0 bases, the J end by 7 bases, with 7 bases between. This CDR3 is 13 amino acids long.

This chain connects TRBV28 to TRBJ2-7; 9 bases line up with TRBD1. Trimming removed 5 bases from V and 6 bases from J; junction bases left unmatched: 11. The germline V gene has CDR1 MDHEN and CDR2 SYDVKM. CDR3 length: 15 residues. CDR3 coding DNA: TGTGCCAGCAGTACTACAGGGGGCATCGACGCCGAGCAGTACTTC. Its protein is CASSTTGGIDAEQYF.

This clone has only one observation. J is TRBJ2-5 and V is TRBV28; the D gene could be TRBD1 or TRBD2 (6 bases each). V shed 8 bases and J shed 5 bases, with 18 bases lying between them. The CDR3 is 14 amino acids. The germline CDR1 and CDR2 sequences are MDHEN and SYDVKM. This CDR3 reads CASSTPGEEETQYF. For the CDR3, the DNA is TGTGCCAGCTCGACCCCAGGGGAGGAGGAGACCCAGTACTTC. Complete variable domain (other parts from reference TRBV28 and TRBJ2-5): DVKVTQSSRYLVKRTGEKVFLECVQDMDHENMFWYRQDPGLGLRLIYFSYDVKMKEKGDIPEGYSVSREKKERFSLILESASTNQTSMYLCASSTPGEEETQYFGPGTRLLVL.

The rearrangement links TRBV29-1 to TRBJ2-1; D might be TRBD1 or TRBD2, each matching 6 bases. V shed 8 bases and J shed 0 bases, with 20 bases lying between them. In germline, CDR1 is SQVTM, CDR2 ANQGSEA. The CDR3 length is 16 residues. The CDR3: CSSGRGLLSSYNEQFF. The DNA for the CDR3 is TGCAGCTCCGGTCGGGGGCTCCTTAGCTCCTACAATGAGCAGTTCTTC.

Turning to this clone: The same CDR3 also results from other DNA sequences found in this sample. The chain combines TRBV28 with TRBJ2-7; a weak D match, TRBD2 (5 bases). V lost 2 bases, J lost 6 bases, and 8 bases lay in between. This CDR3 has 12 residues. The germline CDR1 and CDR2 sequences are MDHEN and SYDVKM. Here the CDR3 reads CASSLLRAEQYF. The CDR3 DNA follows: TGTGCCAGCAGTTTACTGCGGGCCGAGCAGTACTTC.

V and J are TRBV27 and TRBJ2-1; 13 nucleotides align to TRBD2. The CDR3 runs 22 residues. Germline loops: CDR1 MNHEY, CDR2 SMNVEV (reference sequence). Losses at the gene ends were 1 base for V and 3 bases for J; bases not matched to a gene: 18. CDR3 residues: CASSLWGPTSGREFPNYNEQFF. The CDR3 coding sequence is TGTGCCAGCAGTTTATGGGGACCAACTAGCGGGAGGGAATTCCCCAACTACAATGAGCAGTTCTTC.